The rows below give T cell receptor beta chains drawn from one sample of a study of beta chain features in type 1 diabetes. Profiling relied on immunoSEQ multiplex PCR, and the TCRdb table lists in-frame clones only, not all of them. The table has 150,000 to 200,000 clones, almost 65% seen once. The sequencing sample was made of naive CD4+ T cells from blood. All receptors derive from a man under 40 with type 1 diabetes. Each CDR3 is given with its conserved first and last residue.

CDR3 protein | J gene | V gene
CAWDQHGGAWDTQYF | TRBJ2-3 | TRBV30
CASSRRTGKNTGELFF | TRBJ2-2 | TRBV14
CSVAGTGGSYGYTF | TRBJ1-2 | TRBV29-1
CASSLVGGQETQYF | TRBJ2-5 | TRBV7-2
CAWRGLAGRTDTQYF | TRBJ2-3 | TRBV30
CASSPRRATGQETQYF | TRBJ2-5 | TRBV9
CASSLTGQGIDTQYF | TRBJ2-3 | TRBV7-9
CAIALGPRYEQYF | TRBJ2-7 | TRBV11-2
CAWSGTGRAIF | TRBJ1-2 | TRBV30
CAWSAGTGGHNEQLF | TRBJ2-1 | TRBV30
CASSHLTSGADTQYF | TRBJ2-3 | TRBV6-6
CASSPGPLTYEQYF | TRBJ2-7 | TRBV4-3
CASSSVPGQGDIQYF | TRBJ2-4 | TRBV11-2
CASSLAGGTDTQYF | TRBJ2-3 | TRBV6-5
CASSFGGASSYEQYF | TRBJ2-7 | TRBV28
CSVENTAGNEQYF | TRBJ2-7 | TRBV29-1
CAWRTWAGYNSPLHF | TRBJ1-6 | TRBV30
CASSQDRGLAGNTQYF | TRBJ2-3 | TRBV4-1
CASLPSGETQYF | TRBJ2-5 | TRBV2
CASSDPRIGIGYTF | TRBJ1-2 | TRBV2
CASSQDNSAEGMGTDTQYF | TRBJ2-3 | TRBV4-3
CSANPGLALEQFF | TRBJ2-1 | TRBV29-1
CASSYSGRILTGELFF | TRBJ2-2 | TRBV6-5
CSVRQGYYGYTF | TRBJ1-2 | TRBV29-1
CASTWDRVYEQYF | TRBJ2-7 | TRBV23-1
CSVDEFQETQYF | TRBJ2-5 | TRBV29-1
CASSRDRDNSPLHF | TRBJ1-6 | TRBV28
CASSVIRDPATDTQYF | TRBJ2-3 | TRBV9
CASSVGDRAGYTF | TRBJ1-2 | TRBV9
CASSPVWGSHNSPLHF | TRBJ1-6 | TRBV9
CASSIVVESNYGYTF | TRBJ1-2 | TRBV19
CAWSGVDQPQHF | TRBJ1-5 | TRBV30
CSVGAVEAFF | TRBJ1-1 | TRBV29-1
CASRGQVYEQYF | TRBJ2-7 | TRBV28
CASSLGAGGETQYF | TRBJ2-5 | TRBV7-2